A single sample is the source of the 6 T cell receptor beta chains below, sequenced in a study of blood T cells in healthy people across ages. A second PCR of about 7 to 11 cycles used a sample-barcoded 5' primer and a J-beta primer mix. Using its own MiXCR run on the 5' RACE reads, TCRdb lists one record per CDR3 protein. The sample records about 1.5 million distinct CDR3 sequences, about 45% being singletons. Material for sequencing was blood. Receptors were obtained from a woman younger than 30 in good health.

The chain is built from TRBV7-2 and TRBJ2-3, with unresolved D. CDR3 length: 14 residues. Germline values: CDR1 SGHTA, CDR2 FQGNSA. Trimming cost V 5 bases and J 2 bases, with 11 bases left between them. The CDR3 is CASSPDRNTDTQYF. The CDR3 nucleotides are TGTGCCAGCAGCCCGGACCGAAACACAGATACGCAGTATTTT.

This sequence joins TRBV12-3 or TRBV12-4 and TRBJ2-2, with D possibly being TRBD1 (6 bases). Trimming left V 2 bases short and J 3 bases short, with 10 bases between. The CDR3 has 15 amino acids. CDR3 in DNA: TGTGCCAGCAGTTTAACGGACAGACACACCGGGGAGCTGTTTTTT. As protein: CASSLTDRHTGELFF.

On this clonotype itself: A junction end diverges from the germline sequence, so it may reflect a read error. This chain connects TRBV30 to TRBJ2-3; D perhaps matches TRBD2 (5 bases). This CDR3 region has 11 residues. In germline, CDR1 is GTSNPN, CDR2 SVGIG (reference sequence). The CDR3 DNA is TGTGCCGGGAGTGAGGCAGATACGCAGTATTTT. As protein: CAGSEADTQYF.

Remarks on this clonotype: An end of the junction differs from the germline gene, which may be a read error. The V and J genes are TRBV29-1 and TRBJ2-1; a weak D match, TRBD2 (6 bases). Germline V gene sequence: CDR1 SQVTM, CDR2 ANQGSEA. This CDR3 region has 15 residues. The CDR3 loop reads CSVEERASSCNEQFF. As DNA, the CDR3 is TGCAGCGTTGAGGAGCGGGCTAGCTCCTGCAATGAGCAGTTCTTC.

This rearrangement joins TRBV6-5 to TRBJ2-1; 10 bases agree with TRBD2. Germline values: CDR1 MNHEY, CDR2 SVGAGI. V lost 10 bases and J lost 0; bases outside the gene matches: 6. This CDR3 is built from 15 residues. DNA for the CDR3: TGTGCCAACAGGGGACTAGCGTACTCCTACAATGAGCAGTTCTTC. This codes for CANRGLAYSYNEQFF.

The chain couples TRBV12-3 or TRBV12-4 to TRBJ2-7, with TRBD2 matching over 8 bases. The CDR3 is made up of 17 amino acids. Trimming at V came to 4 bases and at J to 2 bases, leaving 13 bases not matched to a gene. This CDR3 reads CASSSHSPSGSPYEQYF. DNA of the CDR3: TGTGCCAGCAGTTCCCACTCCCCCAGCGGGAGTCCCTACGAGCAGTACTTC.